The rows below give T cell receptor beta chains drawn from one sample of a study of T cells in Graves' hyperthyroidism and ophthalmopathy. TCRdb used MiXCR to reprocess the multiplex PCR reads, holding one entry per CDR3 protein. The sample lists approximately 640,000 distinct CDR3 sequences, approximately 42% occurring once. The sequencing input was peripheral blood or thyroid tissue (not recorded which). The receptors come from an adult man with Graves' disease, either hyperthyroidism or ophthalmopathy (not recorded which). The conserved cysteine and the conserved F or W are not part of the CDR3 here. Only part of the rows carry a size: once, few, many, or a class if the clone is expanded.

ASSERDRGDYEQY,-,TRBV25-1,TRBJ2-7,13
SVAGDSNTIY,-,TRBV29-1,TRBJ1-3,10
ASSSTQGEEQY,-,TRBV5-4,TRBJ2-7,11
AGRAGETTGELF,-,TRBV6-4,TRBJ2-2,12
ASSRGVGGYT,few,TRBV6-6,TRBJ1-2,10
ASSLDDTVYEQY,few,TRBV7-8,TRBJ2-7,12
ASSYDRGAQETQH,-,TRBV7-2,TRBJ1-5,13
SVDGGNYGYT,many,TRBV29-1,TRBJ1-2,10
ASSLIHHTNVTYEQY,few,TRBV7-2,TRBJ2-7,15
ASSLRQGLNTEAF,many,TRBV5-1,TRBJ1-1,13
SAREGETQY,many,TRBV20-1,TRBJ2-5,9
ASSEGHSNLH,-,TRBV10-3,TRBJ1-6,10
ASSLGGKNYGYT,-,TRBV2,TRBJ1-2,12
ASSVEGQASSPLH,-,TRBV9,TRBJ1-6,13
ASSVEVRGVSGANVLT,many,TRBV9,TRBJ2-6,16
ATSRWPQTGTNEKLF,-,TRBV15,TRBJ1-4,15
SVEDGMLGEKLF,many,TRBV29-1,TRBJ1-4,12
SARDTQGQGVSSPLH,-,TRBV20-1,TRBJ1-6,15
ASSYGQGVYEQY,few,TRBV12-3/TRBV12-4,TRBJ2-7,12
ASSLRQGYYEQY,-,TRBV7-2,TRBJ2-7,12
ASGGTGSYEQY,-,TRBV5-1,TRBJ2-7,11
ASRVEKGEAF,few,TRBV5-1,TRBJ1-1,10
ASSVVGLEETQY,-,TRBV9,TRBJ2-5,12
SAGTSLQETQY,many,TRBV20-1,TRBJ2-5,11